These 16 T cell receptor beta chains came from one sample sequenced in a study of neurological immune-mediated disorders. TCRdb re-called the 5' RACE reads through MiXCR, storing one row per CDR3 protein. Counted here are about 14,000 distinct CDR3 sequences, roughly an eighth occurring once; the ten biggest clones make up roughly two fifths. Material: CD8+ T cells from blood. The receptors shown here come from a female donor with HTLV-1-associated myelopathy (HAM/TSP).

This clonotype was recorded at least ten times. The V gene is TRBV6-1, the J gene TRBJ1-3; D is perhaps TRBD1 (6 bases). The CDR3 is 16 amino acids. V lost 7 bases, J lost 1 base, and 17 bases lay in between. Germline-derived CDR1 and CDR2 are MNHNS and SASEGT. The CDR3 spells CASNSYRVSSGNTIYF. In DNA, the CDR3 is TGTGCCAGCAATTCCTACAGGGTCTCGTCTGGAAACACCATATATTTT.

J is TRBJ2-5 and V is TRBV20-1; 11 nucleotides align to TRBD2. Germline CDR1 is DFQATT and CDR2 is SNEGSKA (reference sequence). The J segment lost 5 bases and the V segment lost 2 bases, leaving 7 bases of the junction unmatched. This CDR3 has 15 amino acids. The CDR3 is CSARSGLAGGETQYF. The CDR3 nucleotides read TGCAGTGCTAGATCGGGATTAGCGGGAGGGGAGACCCAGTACTTC.

This clonotype came up many times. V is TRBV29-1 and J is TRBJ2-3, with TRBD2 identical over 8 bases. The CDR3 length is 15 residues. Trimming at V came to 4 bases and at J to 4 bases, leaving 10 bases not matched to a gene. Germline CDR1 and CDR2: SQVTM and ANQGSEA. The CDR3 loop is CSVVGTSMGSDTQYF. The CDR3 DNA is TGCAGCGTTGTTGGGACTAGTATGGGTTCAGATACGCAGTATTTT.

This clonotype occurred many times. The chain uses TRBV7-9 and TRBJ1-6; 7 nucleotides agree with TRBD1. V was clipped by 1 base and J by 14 bases; unmatched bases: 11. Germline loops: CDR1 SEHNR, CDR2 FQNEAQ (reference sequence). The CDR3 runs 15 residues. CDR3 amino acids: CASSLGEGADKTLHF. The CDR3 region has the DNA TGTGCCAGCAGCTTAGGGGAGGGGGCTGACAAAACCCTCCACTTT.

V gene TRBV20-1 combines with J gene TRBJ2-3; 7 bases match TRBD1. From germline, CDR1 is DFQATT and CDR2 SNEGSKA (reference sequence). CDR3 length: 15 residues. V lost 2 bases to trimming and J lost 1 base; unmatched junction nucleotides: 6. CDR3 amino acids: CSARNQGVGTDTQYF. DNA for the CDR3: TGCAGTGCTAGAAACCAGGGGGTCGGCACAGATACGCAGTATTTT.

This clonotype was recorded at least ten times. The genes are TRBV6-2 or TRBV6-3 and TRBJ2-7, with 12 bases fitting TRBD2. Trimming at V came to 5 bases and at J to 7 bases, leaving 9 bases not matched to a gene. The CDR3 loop spans 15 amino acids. Germline CDR1 and CDR2: MNHEY and SVGEGT. CDR3 bases: TGTGCCAGCAGTAGGACTAGCGGGATACTTAGGGAGCAGTACTTC. Amino acid sequence: CASSRTSGILREQYF.

This clonotype is labeled as medium-sized. V and J are TRBV27 and TRBJ1-6; D is undetermined. This CDR3 has 13 residues. V lost 3 bases, J lost 9 bases, and 9 bases lay in between. Germline V lookup: CDR1 MNHEY, CDR2 SMNVEV (reference sequence). CDR3 in DNA: TGTGCCAGCAGTTTTTCGACCTCTTCACCCCTCCACTTT. It yields the protein CASSFSTSSPLHF.

This clonotype was seen many times. The V gene is TRBV15, the J gene TRBJ2-1; TRBD2 agrees at 8 bases. The germline V gene encodes CDR1 LNHNV and CDR2 YYDKDF (reference sequence). The CDR3 covers 13 residues. Germline trimming cut 7 bases from V and 6 bases from J; bases unmatched to any gene: 5. This CDR3 is CATTFGGGNEQFF. Written as DNA, the CDR3 is TGTGCCACCACTTTCGGGGGGGGCAATGAGCAGTTCTTC.

This clonotype was recorded at least ten times. The genes are TRBV29-1 and TRBJ1-1, with D hard to call. V lost 2 bases, J lost 5 bases, and 6 bases lay in between. Germline-derived CDR1 and CDR2 are SQVTM and ANQGSEA. The CDR3 length is 11 residues. CDR3 nucleotides: TGCAGCGTTGAACTGGGGACTGAAGCTTTCTTT. Protein product: CSVELGTEAFF.

This clonotype appeared many times. This chain links TRBV12-3 or TRBV12-4 with TRBJ2-7; 12 nucleotides match TRBD2. This CDR3 is 16 amino acids long. The trim removed 7 bases at V and 1 base at J, leaving 8 bases unmatched. The chain's CDR3 is CASITRTSGASYEQYF. CDR3 coding DNA: TGTGCCAGCATTACTAGGACTAGCGGGGCTTCCTACGAGCAGTACTTC.

This clonotype was seen repeatedly, ten times or more. This chain uses TRBV7-8 with TRBJ2-1, with TRBD2 matching over 8 bases. CDR3 length: 15 amino acids. After removal of 2 bases from V and 7 bases from J, the junction contained 7 bases not matched to a gene. The germline CDR1 and CDR2 sequences are SGHVS and FQNEAQ. The CDR3 DNA sequence: TGTGCCAGCAGCTTATATTTGCGGGAGGAAAATGAGCAGTTCTTC. It is translated as CASSLYLREENEQFF. Together with reference TRBV7-8 and TRBJ2-1, the CDR3 gives the full variable domain: GAGVSQSPRYKVAKRGQDVALRCDPISGHVSLFWYQQALGQGPEFLTYFQNEAQLDKSGLPSDRFFAERPEGSVSTLKIQRTQQEDSAVYLCASSLYLREENEQFFGPGTRLTVL.

Regarding this clonotype: The junction differs from germline at one of its ends, possibly a read error. The rearrangement links TRBV14 to TRBJ2-1; unclear D gene. CDR1 is SGHDN, CDR2 FVKESK, per germline. This CDR3 is built from 17 residues. This CDR3 reads CAISQDEGRSVYNEQFF. The DNA for the CDR3 is TGTGCCATCAGCCAAGATGAAGGACGGTCGGTCTACAATGAGCAGTTCTTC.

At least ten counts were recorded for this clonotype. The rearrangement uses TRBV11-2 and TRBJ2-6; D unclear. With 3 bases removed from V and 0 bases from J, the gap between germline ends came to 9 bases. From germline, CDR1 is SGHAT and CDR2 FQNNGV. This CDR3 is 16 amino acids long. Here the CDR3 reads CASSLGIGSGANVLTF. The CDR3 region has the DNA TGTGCCAGCAGCTTGGGAATCGGCTCTGGGGCCAACGTCCTGACTTTC.

This clonotype was counted ten times or more. This chain connects TRBV4-1 to TRBJ2-2; 11 bases agree with TRBD2. Trimming took 1 base from V and 1 from J; bases not matched to a gene: 2. Germline V gives CDR1 MGHRA, CDR2 YSYEKL. The CDR3 has 17 residues. The CDR3 region is CASSQATSGRNTGELFF. The CDR3 DNA is TGCGCCAGCAGCCAAGCTACTAGCGGGAGGAACACCGGGGAGCTGTTTTTT.

This clonotype was seen ten or more times. The chain joins TRBV7-9 to TRBJ1-1; D not certain. The CDR3 contains 10 residues. From germline, CDR1 is SEHNR and CDR2 FQNEAQ (reference sequence). V gave up 5 bases and J gave up 7 bases, with 5 bases separating them. The CDR3 region is CASSHNEAFF. The DNA for the CDR3 is TGTGCCAGCAGCCACAATGAAGCTTTCTTT.

This clonotype was seen repeatedly, ten times or more. The V call is TRBV5-1, the J call TRBJ2-1, with 7 bases aligning to TRBD2. The CDR3 contains 16 residues. V dropped 2 bases and J dropped 3; count of bases not matched to a gene: 8. The germline V gene encodes CDR1 SGHRS and CDR2 YFSETQ. CDR3 amino acids: CASSLQTGGYYNEQFF. The CDR3 nucleotides read TGCGCCAGCAGCTTACAAACGGGAGGTTACTACAATGAGCAGTTCTTC.